The rows below give T cell receptor beta chains drawn from one sample of a study of a mutant IDH1 vaccine in newly diagnosed glioma. Sequencing was performed with immunoSEQ multiplex PCR; in TCRdb, only in-frame clones are kept and a portion is missing. This sample has around 57,000 clones, with approximately 89% found just once. The antigens for these receptors are not known. The specimen comprised PBMCs, sampled from a glioma patient whose treatment included an IDH1 peptide vaccine. All receptors come from a man aged 35 to 55 with glioma. The CDR3 runs from the conserved cysteine through the conserved F or W. The D gene is left open where the match is weak. Rows may omit the clone size; those that give it use once, few, many or a size class.

abundance | d_gene | j_gene | v_gene | CDR3aa | CDR3nt
- | - | TRBJ2-5 | TRBV12-5 | CASGLILRTVWALRTQYF | TGTGCTAGTGGGCTAATACTCCGGACAGTCTGGGCCTTAAGGACCCAGTACTTC
- | - | TRBJ2-7 | TRBV6-5 | CASSYSSTSSYEQYF | TGTGCCAGCAGTTACTCGAGCACAAGCTCCTACGAGCAGTACTTC
- | TRBD2 | TRBJ2-5 | TRBV10-3 | CATLRGGPQETQYF | TGTGCCACACTCCGGGGGGGGCCACAAGAGACCCAGTACTTC
- | TRBD2 | TRBJ2-1 | TRBV10-3 | CAISESVLAGGQNEQFF | TGTGCCATCAGTGAGTCAGTACTAGCGGGAGGGCAAAATGAGCAGTTCTTC
- | - | TRBJ1-2 | TRBV7-2 | CASSPVGGDGYTF | TGTGCCAGCAGCCCGGTGGGGGGAGATGGCTACACCTTC
- | - | TRBJ1-4 | TRBV6-6 | CASSPSVGELNEKLFF | TGTGCCAGCAGCCCCTCCGTTGGGGAGCTTAATGAAAAACTGTTTTTT
- | - | TRBJ2-7 | TRBV5-1 | CASSLVGPSPYEQYF | TGCGCCAGCAGCTTGGTGGGACCGAGCCCCTACGAGCAGTACTTC
once | - | TRBJ2-7 | TRBV11-2 | CASSNRGDSSYEQYF | TGTGCCAGCAGTAATAGGGGTGATAGTTCCTACGAGCAGTACTTC
- | TRBD2 | TRBJ2-1 | TRBV7-3 | CASSPGGTSGRFEQFF | TGTGCCAGCAGCCCTGGGGGGACTAGCGGGAGGTTTGAGCAGTTCTTC
- | - | TRBJ2-7 | TRBV28 | CASSLFSPGFRVIEQYF | TGTGCCAGCAGTTTATTTTCCCCCGGTTTCAGGGTGATCGAGCAGTACTTC
- | - | TRBJ1-2 | TRBV19 | CASSLGSANYGYTF | TGTGCCAGTAGCTTGGGATCAGCTAACTATGGCTACACCTTC
few | - | TRBJ2-1 | TRBV2 | CASRGLGNEQFF | TGTGCCAGCAGGGGACTTGGGAATGAGCAGTTCTTC
- | - | TRBJ2-2 | TRBV6-6 | CASSPGQTLTGELFF | TGTGCCAGCAGCCCTGGACAGACGCTCACCGGGGAGCTGTTTTTT
few | TRBD1 | TRBJ1-5 | TRBV29-1 | CSVQTGREQPQHF | TGCAGCGTGCAGACAGGGCGAGAGCAGCCCCAGCATTTT
- | - | TRBJ2-5 | TRBV14 | CASSLRGGAETQYF | TGTGCCAGCAGCCTTAGGGGAGGAGCGGAGACCCAGTACTTC
- | - | TRBJ2-1 | TRBV11-2 | CASRRISQENEQFF | TGTGCCAGCAGGCGGATTTCCCAGGAGAATGAGCAGTTCTTC
- | TRBD1 | TRBJ2-5 | TRBV30 | CAWRSGTGIQETQYF | TGTGCCTGGAGGTCCGGGACAGGGATCCAAGAGACCCAGTACTTC
- | - | TRBJ2-5 | TRBV30 | CAWSIRGSQETQYF | TGTGCCTGGAGTATCCGGGGTTCCCAAGAGACCCAGTACTTC
once | - | TRBJ1-6 | TRBV5-1 | CASGSGDSPLHF | TGCGCCAGCGGGTCAGGGGATTCACCCCTCCACTTT
- | TRBD1 | TRBJ2-3 | TRBV4-1 | CASSQDPGQGAGDTQYF | TGCGCCAGCAGCCAAGATCCGGGACAGGGGGCGGGAGATACGCAGTATTTT
- | - | TRBJ1-4 | TRBV15 | CATSRVTNEKLFF | TGTGCCACCAGCAGAGTGACTAATGAAAAACTGTTTTTT
- | - | TRBJ2-2 | TRBV7-9 | CASSLDSYTGELFF | TGTGCCAGCAGCCTTGACAGTTACACCGGGGAGCTGTTTTTT
once | - | TRBJ1-5 | TRBV28 | CASSLKQGQPQHF | TGTGCCAGCAGTTTAAAACAGGGTCAGCCCCAGCATTTT
- | - | TRBJ1-3 | TRBV7-9 | CASSGEGLFSGNTIYF | TGTGCCAGCAGCGGGGAGGGACTCTTCTCTGGAAACACCATATATTTT
- | TRBD1 | TRBJ1-6 | TRBV5-5 | CASSLAGTGAISYNSPLHF | TGTGCCAGCAGCTTGGCCGGGACAGGGGCCATCTCCTATAATTCACCCCTCCACTTT
- | TRBD2 | TRBJ2-1 | TRBV7-2 | CASSLRSSGTSSYNEQFF | TGTGCCAGCAGCTTAAGGTCTAGCGGGACGAGCTCCTACAATGAGCAGTTCTTC
- | TRBD2 | TRBJ2-3 | TRBV10-3 | CAISEGTRRTDTQYF | TGTGCCATCAGTGAGGGGACTAGGAGGACAGATACGCAGTATTTT
- | TRBD2 | TRBJ2-1 | TRBV19 | CASTAAGAGEQFF | TGTGCCAGTACCGCAGCGGGAGCTGGGGAGCAGTTCTTC
- | - | TRBJ2-7 | TRBV18 | CASSPQGAEQYF | TGTGCCAGCTCACCCCAGGGTGCAGAGCAGTACTTC
- | - | TRBJ1-6 | TRBV5-5 | CASSLVGTDSPLHF | TGTGCCAGCAGCTTGGTCGGCACCGATTCACCCCTCCACTTT
- | TRBD2 | TRBJ2-1 | TRBV5-8 | CASSLGTSGRDEQFF | TGTGCCAGCAGCCTTGGGACTAGCGGGAGGGATGAGCAGTTCTTC
- | - | TRBJ1-3 | TRBV28 | CASSLGLSSGNTIYF | TGTGCCAGCAGTTTGGGCCTGAGCTCTGGAAACACCATATATTTT
- | - | TRBJ1-1 | TRBV2 | CASSEERGRNTEAFF | TGTGCCAGCAGTGAAGAAAGGGGGAGGAACACTGAAGCTTTCTTT
- | TRBD2 | TRBJ2-3 | TRBV14 | CASSQEAGPWWEGPADTQYF | TGTGCCAGCAGCCAAGAGGCAGGGCCCTGGTGGGAGGGCCCAGCAGATACGCAGTATTTT
- | - | TRBJ1-2 | TRBV4-1 | CASSLLGVSNYGYTF | TGCGCCAGCAGCCTCCTCGGGGTCTCTAACTATGGCTACACCTTC
- | - | TRBJ2-5 | TRBV11-3 | CASSLGGSQETQYF | TGTGCCAGCAGCTTAGGAGGCAGCCAAGAGACCCAGTACTTC
- | - | TRBJ2-1 | TRBV5-6 | CASSFGLVESGEQFF | TGTGCCAGCAGCTTCGGACTCGTCGAGAGTGGTGAGCAGTTCTTC
- | - | TRBJ1-4 | TRBV7-8 | CASSPVGARDEKLFF | TGTGCCAGCAGCCCGGTCGGGGCCCGGGATGAAAAACTGTTTTTT
- | - | TRBJ1-6 | TRBV5-4 | CASSPYANSPLHF | TGTGCCAGCAGCCCGTACGCTAATTCACCCCTCCACTTT
few | TRBD2 | TRBJ2-5 | TRBV29-1 | CSVEDLAAGKSQETQYF | TGCAGCGTTGAAGATCTAGCGGCAGGGAAATCTCAAGAGACCCAGTACTTC
- | - | TRBJ1-3 | TRBV7-9 | CASRGDTIYF | TGTGCCAGCAGGGGGGACACCATATATTTT
- | - | TRBJ1-3 | TRBV5-1 | CASSLQGSGNTIYF | TGCGCCAGCAGCCTCCAGGGGTCCGGAAACACCATATATTTT
once | TRBD1 | TRBJ2-3 | TRBV25-1 | CASSAGTVTDTQYF | TGTGCCAGCAGTGCCGGGACAGTTACAGATACGCAGTATTTT
- | TRBD1 | TRBJ2-3 | TRBV9 | CASSARLDRGPSTDTQYF | TGTGCCAGCAGCGCCCGACTCGACAGGGGCCCTAGCACAGATACGCAGTATTTT
- | - | TRBJ1-1 | TRBV28 | CASTLGGGKTEAFF | TGTGCCAGCACCTTAGGGGGAGGAAAAACTGAAGCTTTCTTT
- | TRBD1 | TRBJ2-7 | TRBV29-1 | CSVGEGAPYEQYF | TGCAGCGTTGGTGAGGGGGCACCCTACGAGCAGTACTTC
- | TRBD2 | TRBJ2-7 | TRBV6-4 | CASSLAVYLYEQYF | TGTGCCAGCAGTCTAGCGGTATACCTATACGAGCAGTACTTC
- | TRBD1 | TRBJ1-6 | TRBV6-6 | CASSTPTGASRSPLHF | TGTGCCAGCAGTACCCCAACAGGGGCCTCCCGGTCACCCCTCCACTTT
- | TRBD1 | TRBJ1-1 | TRBV5-1 | CASRIQGAGTEAFF | TGCGCCAGCAGGATACAGGGGGCGGGAACTGAAGCTTTCTTT
once | - | TRBJ2-3 | TRBV6-5 | CASSYTELAGTDTQYF | TGTGCCAGCAGTTACACTGAATTAGCGGGCACAGATACGCAGTATTTT
few | - | TRBJ2-1 | TRBV29-1 | CSVELRRAGAVDEQFF | TGCAGCGTTGAACTTCGTCGGGCAGGGGCTGTCGATGAGCAGTTCTTC
- | TRBD1 | TRBJ1-2 | TRBV28 | CASSSGQGVGYGYTF | TGTGCCAGCAGTTCGGGACAGGGGGTCGGGTATGGCTACACCTTC
- | TRBD1 | TRBJ1-1 | TRBV18 | CASSPGQGALRTEAFF | TGTGCCAGCTCACCGGGACAGGGAGCTTTGCGGACTGAAGCTTTCTTT
- | TRBD2 | TRBJ2-7 | TRBV9 | CASSSSGRGSYEQYF | TGTGCCAGCAGCTCTAGCGGGAGGGGCTCCTACGAGCAGTACTTC
- | - | TRBJ1-6 | TRBV5-1 | CASMLDGNLYNSPLHF | TGCGCCAGCATGTTGGACGGGAACCTCTATAATTCACCCCTCCACTTT